Listed below are T cell receptor beta chains from one sample, sequenced in a study of patients and donors after allogeneic stem cell transplantation. TCRdb processed the RT-PCR reads anew with MiXCR; each CDR3 protein has one entry. The sample has under 170,000 distinct CDR3 sequences; approximately 37% are singletons. The specimen was blood, either unsorted or a sorted T cell fraction (not recorded which). These receptors came from a human donor who was either an allogeneic HSCT recipient or a stem cell or donor lymphocyte infusion donor (not recorded which). It is not recorded whose cells these are; they may come from a transplant donor. CDR3s include the opening cysteine and the closing phenylalanine or tryptophan. A D gene is named only where the DNA matches it firmly. Size values are once, few and many counts, or a class for expanded clones, and some rows have none.

>TRBJ1-4|NA|NA|TRBV6-6
TGTGCCAGCAGTTTTCGTAGGGGGGAAAAACTGTTTTTT
CASSFRRGEKLFF
>TRBJ1-1|few|NA|TRBV29-1
TGCAGCGTCATTAAGGGGCTCGGCACTGAAGCTTTCTTT
CSVIKGLGTEAFF
>TRBJ1-1|once|NA|TRBV3-1
TGTGCCAGCAGCCAACTTAGAAACACTGAAGCTTTCTTT
CASSQLRNTEAFF
>TRBJ1-1|few|NA|TRBV3-1
TGTGCCAGCAGCCAAGGCCGGGGGCTGAACACTGAAGCTTTCTTT
CASSQGRGLNTEAFF
>TRBJ1-2|few|TRBD1|TRBV29-1
TGCAGCCACTCAGGGGGGGAGGGCTACACCTTC
CSHSGGEGYTF
>TRBJ2-7|NA|NA|TRBV5-1
TGCGCCAGCAGCTTGGCTAGCTACTACGAGCAGTACTTC
CASSLASYYEQYF
>TRBJ1-5|NA|NA|TRBV18
TGTGCCAGCTCAGGGCAGGGTGGAGCGAGAGCAGATCAGCCCCAGCATTTT
CASSGQGGARADQPQHF
>TRBJ2-3|NA|NA|TRBV5-1
TGCGCCAGCAGCTTGGAACTGGGGGCAGATCTAAGTAGCACAGATACGCAGTATTTT
CASSLELGADLSSTDTQYF
>TRBJ1-1|few|NA|TRBV24-1
TGTGCCACCAGTGATGGGCAGGGGAGTGAAGCTTTCTTT
CATSDGQGSEAFF
>TRBJ2-1|few|NA|TRBV24-1
TGTGCCACCAGTGCCCAGAATCTCGATGAGCAGTTCTTC
CATSAQNLDEQFF
>TRBJ2-1|NA|NA|TRBV29-1
TGCAGCGTTGCGATGGGTATGAATGAGCAGTTCTTC
CSVAMGMNEQFF
>TRBJ1-5|many|NA|TRBV20-1
TGCAGTGCTAGACAGGGGTTGGATCAGCCCCAGCATTTT
CSARQGLDQPQHF
>TRBJ1-5|NA|NA|TRBV7-2
TGTGCCAGCAGCTTAGTAGGCCCAAATCAGCCCCAGCATTTT
CASSLVGPNQPQHF
>TRBJ1-4|NA|NA|TRBV27
TGTGCCAGCAGTTCGCACCGGGACCCAACTAATGAAAAACTGTTTTTT
CASSSHRDPTNEKLFF
>TRBJ1-3|NA|NA|TRBV5-6
TGTGCCAGCAGCTTGCTTGGGAATAACTCTGGAAACACCATATATTTT
CASSLLGNNSGNTIYF
>TRBJ1-6|NA|TRBD1|TRBV10-3
TGTGCCATCACCGTCGGGACAGACAATTCACCCCTCCACTTT
CAITVGTDNSPLHF
>TRBJ1-5|NA|NA|TRBV20-1
TGCAGTGCTAGAACAGGCAATCAGCCCCAGCATTTT
CSARTGNQPQHF
>TRBJ1-5|few|NA|TRBV2
TGTGCCAGCCGATGGGACTACTCGGGCCAGCCCCAGCATTTT
CASRWDYSGQPQHF
>TRBJ1-2|once|NA|TRBV24-1
TGTGCCACCAGTTCCGGGGCAAACTATGGCTACACCTTC
CATSSGANYGYTF
>TRBJ1-2|many|NA|TRBV14
TGTGCCAGCAGCCAACTAGGGGACTATGGCTACACCTTC
CASSQLGDYGYTF
>TRBJ1-1|NA|NA|TRBV29-1
TGCAGCGTCCTGACAGGATATGAAGCTTTCTTT
CSVLTGYEAFF
>TRBJ1-2|few|NA|TRBV20-1
TGCAGTCCCGACCTGTATGGCTACACCTTC
CSPDLYGYTF
>TRBJ1-4|many|NA|TRBV12-3/TRBV12-4
TGTGCCAGCAGTTTAGGGACAGCGAGGAGTGAAAAACTGTTTTTT
CASSLGTARSEKLFF
>TRBJ1-6|NA|NA|TRBV28
TGTGCCAGCAGTCCGAGGGAGAGATATTCACCCCTCCACTTT
CASSPRERYSPLHF
>TRBJ2-3|NA|TRBD1|TRBV12-3/TRBV12-4
TGTGCCAGCAGTAATCGGGACAGACGAGATACGCAGTATTTT
CASSNRDRRDTQYF
>TRBJ1-1|once|TRBD1|TRBV27
TGTGCCAGCAGTCCGGACAGGGGGCGTTACACTGAAGCTTTCTTT
CASSPDRGRYTEAFF
>TRBJ1-5|NA|NA|TRBV28
TGTGCCAGCAGTACCCCGACGGGACGGGGCAATCAGCCCCAGCATTTT
CASSTPTGRGNQPQHF
>TRBJ1-1|NA|NA|TRBV6-6
TGTGCCAGCAGTGAGGTCGGGCGGACTGAAGCTTTCTTT
CASSEVGRTEAFF
>TRBJ1-4|few|NA|TRBV6-6
TGTGCCAGCACTTCGGGGCGATTTGAAACAACTAATGAAAAACTGTTTTTT
CASTSGRFETTNEKLFF
>TRBJ1-6|few|NA|TRBV28
TGTGCCAGTGACAGCTATAATTCACCCCTCCACTTT
CASDSYNSPLHF
>TRBJ1-5|NA|NA|TRBV12-3/TRBV12-4
TGTGCCAGCAGCCGGGCCCCCCCGAATTTTAATCAGCCCCAGCATTTT
CASSRAPPNFNQPQHF
>TRBJ1-1|NA|NA|TRBV25-1
TGTGCCAGCATCCTCGGTACTGAAGCTTTCTTT
CASILGTEAFF
>TRBJ1-6|NA|NA|TRBV6-5
TGTGCCAGCACCTTGACAGCGGAGTCCTATAATTCACCCCTCCACTTT
CASTLTAESYNSPLHF
>TRBJ1-2|few|NA|TRBV5-6
TGTGCCAGCAGCTTGGCTCCAGGGAGCGGCGGCTACACCTTC
CASSLAPGSGGYTF
>TRBJ2-3|few|NA|TRBV7-9
TGTGCCAGCGGTCTCCAGTATTTT
CASGLQYF
>TRBJ2-5|NA|NA|TRBV7-9
TGTGCCAGCAGCCAAGGGGGAGGGAAGGAGACCCAGTACTTC
CASSQGGGKETQYF
>TRBJ1-3|NA|NA|TRBV7-9
TGTGCCAGCAGCCGGGGGACGGATGGAAACACCATATATTTT
CASSRGTDGNTIYF
>TRBJ1-6|many|TRBD1|TRBV4-3
TGCGCCAGCAGATCGGGACAGGGGGGTAATAATTCACCCCTCCACTTT
CASRSGQGGNNSPLHF
>TRBJ1-2|few|NA|TRBV24-1
TGTGCCACCAGTGACCCGGACTATTATGGCTACACCTTC
CATSDPDYYGYTF
>TRBJ1-6|few|NA|TRBV6-2/TRBV6-3
TGTGCCAGCAACGACCCGAGGGGCACTCTTTTGTCACCCCTCCACTTT
CASNDPRGTLLSPLHF
>TRBJ1-5|NA|TRBD1|TRBV7-8
TGTGCCAGCAGCTCATGGACAGGGCCTAGCAATCAGCCCCAGCATTTT
CASSSWTGPSNQPQHF